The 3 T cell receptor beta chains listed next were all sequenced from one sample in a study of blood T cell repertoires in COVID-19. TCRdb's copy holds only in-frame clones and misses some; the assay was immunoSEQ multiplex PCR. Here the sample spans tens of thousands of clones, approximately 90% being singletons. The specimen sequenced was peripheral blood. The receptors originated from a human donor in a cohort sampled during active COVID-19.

As DNA, the CDR3 is TGTGCCTGGAGTGGGAATTTGTTTTGGACAGGGAGGGAGGGATCGGACATTCAGTACTTC. Translated, it gives CAWSGNLFWTGREGSDIQYF. The V gene is TRBV30, the J gene TRBJ2-4, with D maybe TRBD1 (8 bases). The CDR3 consists of 20 residues. Trimming left V 1 base short and J 8 bases short, with 33 bases between. Germline lookup yields CDR1 GTSNPN and CDR2 SVGIG (reference sequence). The complete variable domain, with remaining parts taken from reference TRBV30 and TRBJ2-4, reads SQTIHQWPATLVQPVGSPLSLECTVEGTSNPNLYWYRQAAGRGLQLLFYSVGIGQISSEVPQNLSASRPQDRQFILSSKKLLLSDSGFYLCAWSGNLFWTGREGSDIQYFGAGTRLSVL.

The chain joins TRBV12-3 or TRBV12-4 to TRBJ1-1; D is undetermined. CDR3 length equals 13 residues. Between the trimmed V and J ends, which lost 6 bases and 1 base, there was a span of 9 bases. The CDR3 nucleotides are TGTGCCAGCAGCTTGTCGTCGAACACTGAAGCTTTCTTT. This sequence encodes CASSLSSNTEAFF.

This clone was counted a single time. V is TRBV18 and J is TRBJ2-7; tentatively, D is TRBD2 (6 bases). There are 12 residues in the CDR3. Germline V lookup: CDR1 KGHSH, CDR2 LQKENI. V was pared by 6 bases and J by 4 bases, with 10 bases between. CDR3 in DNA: TGTGCCAGCTCTAGGGGACTTTACGAGCAGTACTTC. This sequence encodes CASSRGLYEQYF. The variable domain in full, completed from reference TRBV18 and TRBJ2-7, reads NAGVMQNPRHLVRRRGQEARLRCSPMKGHSHVYWYRQLPEEGLKFMVYLQKENIIDESGMPKERFSAEFPKEGPSILRIQQVVRGDSAAYFCASSRGLYEQYFGPGTRLTVT.